The 26 T cell receptor beta chains reported below all come from one sample, sequenced in a study of T cells in women clearing cervical HPV infection. Generated by immunoSEQ multiplex PCR, the TCRdb table keeps only in-frame clones and is missing some. The sample yields fewer than 50,000 clones, of which the top ten take up 1.2%. The source material was blood buffy coat. These receptors all come from a woman aged 18 to 75 with a cervical HPV16 infection that either progressed to CIN3+ or cleared (not recorded which).

About this clone itself: The read stops 3 residues short of the end of the CDR3; the missing end is completed from the germline J gene. The genes are TRBV5-4 and TRBJ1-2, with 8 bases that match TRBD1. CDR3 length equals 13 residues. Germline-derived CDR1 and CDR2 are SGHNT and YYREEE (reference sequence). CDR3 DNA (partial): TGTGCCAGCAGCTTCGGACAGGGTGACGGC. Its protein is CASSFGQGDG. The whole CDR3 protein reads CASSFGQGDGYTF.

CDR3 sequence reads: CSALTSGTLTDTQYF. CDR3 DNA, as far as it was read: TGCAGTGCCTTGACTAGCGGCACCCTCACAGATACG. The chain recombines TRBV20-1 with TRBJ2-3, with 9 bases fitting TRBD2. The read gets to within 3 residues of the CDR3 end, and the germline J gene fills in the rest. This CDR3 is built from 15 residues. V shed 6 bases, J shed 2 bases, and the junction held 9 bases outside the gene matches. CDR1 and CDR2 (germline): DFQATT, SNEGSKA (reference sequence).

About this clone itself: Read data end 3 residues before the CDR3 end; the end is taken from the germline J gene. The chain carries TRBV5-1 and TRBJ2-5, with TRBD2 identical over 15 bases. The CDR3 length is 19 residues. Trimming cost V 0 bases and J 2 bases; bases outside gene matches: 8. Germline values: CDR1 SGHRS, CDR2 YFSETQ. The DNA read from the CDR3 is TGCGCCAGCAGCTTGGGCGGGACTAGCGGGGGGCCACGGCAAGAGACC. Residues: CASSLGGTSGGPRQET. The full CDR3 sequence reads CASSLGGTSGGPRQETQYF.

Points on this clone: The read halts 3 residues ahead of the CDR3 end, with the missing end drawn from the germline J gene. The V and J genes are TRBV30 and TRBJ1-5, with D perhaps matching TRBD1 (5 bases). From germline, CDR1 is GTSNPN and CDR2 SVGIG (reference sequence). Trimming took off 2 bases at V and 1 base at J, with 9 bases between the two ends. The CDR3 covers 14 residues. CDR3 bases read: TGTGCCTGGAGTCTAGGGGTCAGCAATCAGCCC. It codes for CAWSLGVSNQP. The complete CDR3 reads CAWSLGVSNQPQHF.

Worth noting for this clone: The CDR3 end is not reached by the read, which stops 3 residues before it; the germline J gene fills it in. This chain connects TRBV5-4 to TRBJ2-2, with D unresolved. Germline assignment: CDR1 SGHNT and CDR2 YYREEE (reference sequence). The V end was cut by 0 bases, the J end by 5 bases, with 8 bases between. The CDR3 has 14 amino acids. The chain's CDR3 is CASSLDRWTGELFF. CDR3 DNA (partial): TGTGCCAGCAGCTTGGACAGATGGACCGGGGAG.

Note on this clone: The CDR3 is cut off 3 residues early in the read; its end comes from the germline J gene. The chain uses TRBV5-1 and TRBJ2-2; D remains ambiguous. Germline CDR1 is SGHRS and CDR2 is YFSETQ. The CDR3 runs to 16 residues. Incomplete CDR3 DNA: TGCGCCAGCAGCGTAGTGCCCCTCGCAACTAATGAAAAG. Protein product: CASSVVPLATNEK. The whole CDR3 protein reads CASSVVPLATNEKLFF.

Details on this clone: Read data end 3 residues before the CDR3 end; the end is taken from the germline J gene. V is TRBV20-1 and J is TRBJ1-4, with TRBD1 matching 10 bases. J gave up 7 bases and V 6 bases, and 11 bases lay outside the gene matches. This CDR3 comprises 15 residues. Germline assignment: CDR1 DFQATT and CDR2 SNEGSKA (reference sequence). The DNA read from the CDR3 is TGCAGTGCGCACCCCCGGGACAGGGGAGGTGAAAAA. This gives the protein CSAHPRDRGGEK. The whole CDR3 reads CSAHPRDRGGEKLFF.

As regards this clone: The sequenced fragment ends 3 residues before the CDR3 boundary, so the rest is inferred from the germline J gene. The chain combines TRBV20-1 with TRBJ2-3; 11 bases are a match to TRBD2. The V segment lost 5 bases and the J segment 2 bases; nucleotides outside the gene matches: 3. Germline-derived CDR1 and CDR2 are DFQATT and SNEGSKA (reference sequence). This CDR3 comprises 14 residues. The CDR3: CSALTSGVTDTQYF. The DNA read from the CDR3 is TGCAGTGCTTTGACTAGCGGGGTCACAGATACG.

A remark on this clone: The CDR3 end is not reached by the read, which stops 3 residues before it; the germline J gene fills it in. The J gene is TRBJ2-3, the V gene TRBV2; 9 positions agree with TRBD2. Germline CDR1 SNHLY, CDR2 FYNNEI. The CDR3 length is 16 residues. J was trimmed by 7 bases and V by 2 bases; bases with no gene match: 10. The CDR3 sequence: CASSEIRGGGANTQYF. The part of the CDR3 DNA that was read is TGTGCCAGCAGTGAAATTCGTGGCGGGGGGGCGAATACG.

Of note for this clone: The CDR3 end is not reached by the read, which stops 3 residues before it; the germline J gene fills it in. This sequence joins TRBV18 and TRBJ1-1, with D uncertain. The germline V gene has CDR1 KGHSH and CDR2 LQKENI. The CDR3 runs 14 residues. The V end lost 4 bases, the J end lost 4 bases, and 13 bases lay between the germline ends. The part of the CDR3 DNA that was read is TGTGCCAGCTCACAAGGGCCCCGAGGCACTGAA. As protein: CASSQGPRGTE. The whole CDR3 sequence is CASSQGPRGTEAFF.

Points on this clone: From the germline J gene comes the end of the CDR3, since the read stops 3 residues before it. The gene calls are TRBV7-3 and TRBJ2-5; no reliable D call. The V end lost 5 bases, the J end lost 2 bases, and 9 bases lay between the germline ends. Germline-derived CDR1 and CDR2 are SGHTA and FQGTGA. The CDR3 covers 13 residues. The CDR3 is CASSRGIQETQYF. CDR3 bases read: TGTGCCAGCAGCCGAGGCATTCAAGAGACC.

Regarding this clone: A junction boundary mismatches the germline segment, possibly from a read error. The read terminates 3 residues before the CDR3 end, so the remaining end is supplied by the germline J gene. This sequence joins TRBV19 and TRBJ1-1, with 9 bases matching TRBD1. This CDR3 comprises 14 residues. Germline CDR1 is LNHDA and CDR2 is SQIVND (reference sequence). CDR3 DNA, as far as it was read: TGTGCCAGTAGTCCGGGACAGGGAGGATCTGAG. This gives the protein CASSPGQGGSE. The complete CDR3 reads CASSPGQGGSEAFF. The whole variable domain, remainder taken from reference TRBV19 and TRBJ1-1, is DGGITQSPKYLFRKEGQNVTLSCEQNLNHDAMYWYRQDPGQGLRLIYYSQIVNDFQKGDIAEGYSVSREKKESFPLTVTSAQKNPTAFYLCASSPGQGGSEAFFGQGTRLTVV.

Notes on this clone: The read stops 3 residues short of the end of the CDR3; the missing end is completed from the germline J gene. The V and J genes are TRBV5-1 and TRBJ1-4, with a possible D match to TRBD1 (6 bases). Germline CDR1 SGHRS, CDR2 YFSETQ. This CDR3 region has 15 residues. Trimming shortened V by 0 bases and J by 3 bases, and 9 bases separated the two germline ends. The covered CDR3 bases are TGCGCCAGCAGCTTGGAGGGGGTGCCTAATGAAAAA. It codes for CASSLEGVPNEK. The complete CDR3 sequence is CASSLEGVPNEKLFF.

As for this clone: The read stops 3 residues short of the end of the CDR3; the missing end is completed from the germline J gene. This chain connects TRBV7-6 to TRBJ2-4; D might be TRBD2 (5 bases). The germline V gene encodes CDR1 SGHVS and CDR2 FNYEAQ. The CDR3 runs 14 residues. CDR3 loop: CASSLSGGSYGQYF. CDR3 DNA, as far as it was read: TGTGCCAGCAGCTTATCGGGCGGGTCCTATGGT.

Points on this clone: The sequence runs out 3 residues before the end of the CDR3; the remainder is reconstructed from the germline J gene. The genes are TRBV20-1 and TRBJ2-7; 10 positions agree with TRBD2. The CDR3 is 14 amino acids. V trimming: 6 bases; J trimming: 6 bases; junction bases outside the gene matches: 11. Germline V gene sequence: CDR1 DFQATT, CDR2 SNEGSKA (reference sequence). The CDR3 loop is CSASSGGIGSEQYF. The DNA read from the CDR3 is TGCAGTGCGAGTAGCGGGGGGATTGGGAGCGAG.

About this clone itself: The DNA ends 3 residues before the CDR3 does, and the rest of the CDR3 is filled in from the germline J gene. The chain combines TRBV10-3 with TRBJ2-3; TRBD1 aligns across 8 bases. CDR1 and CDR2 (germline): ENHRY, SYGVKD. This CDR3 spans 15 amino acids. J gave up 3 bases and V 2 bases, and 4 bases lay outside the gene matches. CDR3 bases read: TGTGCCATCAGTGAGGAAAGACAGGGGACAGATACG. Amino acids: CAISEERQGTDT. In full, the CDR3 reads CAISEERQGTDTQYF.

On this clone: The CDR3 goes on 3 residues after the read ends, and that part is filled in from the germline J gene. The chain has TRBV5-6 and TRBJ2-3; no definite D call. In germline, CDR1 is SGHDT, CDR2 YYEEEE. The CDR3 spans 14 residues. The ends were cut back, 0 bases at V and 0 bases at J, with 5 bases in the middle. The part of the CDR3 DNA that was read is TGTGCCAGCAGCTTGGGGGCTAGCACAGATACG. Its protein product is CASSLGASTDT. The entire CDR3 reads CASSLGASTDTQYF.

Regarding this clone: The CDR3 end is not reached by the read, which stops 3 residues before it; the germline J gene fills it in. The chain is built from TRBV6-1 and TRBJ2-2, with D possibly being TRBD1 (5 bases). Germline V CDR1 and CDR2: MNHNS, SASEGT. CDR3 size: 15 residues. CDR3: CASSGVSSGANVLFF. The sequenced part of the CDR3 DNA is TGTGCCAGCAGTGGCGTGAGTTCTGGGGCCAACGTG.

Points on this clone: Read sequence stops 3 residues before the CDR3 end, and the germline J gene provides the missing end. This chain uses TRBV19 with TRBJ2-6, with 8 positions matching TRBD2. The CDR3 is 16 amino acids. Germline-derived CDR1 and CDR2 are LNHDA and SQIVND (reference sequence). Unmatched junction bases numbered 4, after V lost 6 bases and J lost 0 bases. The CDR3 region is CASSGGVGSGANVLTF. The CDR3 bases that were read are TGTGCCAGTAGCGGGGGGGTGGGCTCTGGGGCCAACGTC.

Turning to this clone: The read falls 3 residues short of the CDR3 end, and the missing part is taken from the germline J gene. The chain recombines TRBV19 with TRBJ1-5, with TRBD1 as a possible D gene (5 bases). The CDR3 has 16 amino acids. V was cut by 3 bases and J by 1 base, with 13 bases left in between. Germline-derived CDR1 and CDR2 are LNHDA and SQIVND (reference sequence). Partial CDR3 DNA: TGTGCCAGTAGTATCGGCCGCCGGGGGAGCAATCAGCCC. This translates into CASSIGRRGSNQP. The CDR3, in full, reads CASSIGRRGSNQPQHF.

To note about this clone: Sequencing ends 3 residues short of the CDR3 end; the germline J gene provides the rest. The rearrangement uses TRBV19 and TRBJ2-4; 7 bases are a match to TRBD1. Germline V gene data show CDR1 as LNHDA and CDR2 as SQIVND (reference sequence). Unmatched junction bases numbered 2, after V lost 1 base and J lost 5 bases. CDR3 length: 14 residues. The CDR3 reads CASSIGQGENIQYF. The part of the CDR3 DNA that was read is TGTGCCAGTAGTATAGGGCAGGGGGAAAACATT.

Of note for this clone: The read gets to within 3 residues of the CDR3 end, and the germline J gene fills in the rest. This sequence joins TRBV6-1 and TRBJ2-7; D not resolved. The CDR3 contains 13 residues. The germline V and J ends were trimmed by 4 bases and 0 bases, with 7 bases remaining between them. Germline V gene sequence: CDR1 MNHNS, CDR2 SASEGT. CDR3 protein: CASSVASSYEQYF. The DNA read from the CDR3 is TGTGCCAGCAGTGTTGCGAGCTCCTACGAG.

Points on this clone: The read gets to within 3 residues of the CDR3 end, and the germline J gene fills in the rest. The V call is TRBV2, the J call TRBJ1-2, with D hard to call. The CDR3 contains 13 residues. CDR1 is SNHLY, CDR2 FYNNEI, per germline. V lost 3 bases to trimming and J lost 1 base, with 6 bases between them. Incomplete CDR3 DNA: TGTGCCAGCAGTGAGGAGGGTAACTATGGC. Residues: CASSEEGNYG. The complete CDR3 protein is CASSEEGNYGYTF.

Points on this clone: The DNA ends 3 residues before the CDR3 does, and the rest of the CDR3 is filled in from the germline J gene. The chain employs TRBV2 and TRBJ1-5, with 12 bases matching TRBD1. After removal of 6 bases from V and 6 bases from J, the junction contained 6 bases not matched to a gene. This CDR3 region has 15 residues. CDR1 is SNHLY and CDR2 is FYNNEI in the germline V gene. CDR3 bases read: TGTGCCAGCAGAGCCGGGACAGGGGGCTTTCAGCCC. Translating gives CASRAGTGGFQP. In full, the CDR3 is CASRAGTGGFQPQHF.

Remarks on this clone: Read data end 3 residues before the CDR3 end; the end is taken from the germline J gene. This sequence joins TRBV11-3 and TRBJ2-7; TRBD2 might be the D (5 bases). The length of the CDR3 is 14 residues. Trimming took off 5 bases at V and 1 base at J, with 12 bases between the two ends. The germline V gene encodes CDR1 SGHNT and CDR2 YENEEA. The CDR3 DNA, read in part, is TGTGCCAGCAGCCCCGGGCGGGCTTCCTACGAG. Translation gives CASSPGRASYE. The entire CDR3 sequence reads CASSPGRASYEQYF.

The CDR3 sequence is CASSERASTDTQYF. CDR3 DNA (partial): TGTGCCAGCAGTGAGCGGGCTAGCACAGATACG. The chain is built from TRBV6-4 and TRBJ2-3, with D possibly matching TRBD2 (5 bases). The read terminates 3 residues before the CDR3 end, so the remaining end is supplied by the germline J gene. This CDR3 contains 14 residues. With 3 bases removed from V and 0 bases from J, the gap between germline ends came to 7 bases. Germline CDR1 MRHNA, CDR2 SNTAGT.